This paragraph covers one T cell receptor (beta chain) sequence. Its antigen is as yet unknown. The CDR3 extends over 13 amino acids. Losses at the gene ends were 6 bases for V and 2 bases for J; bases not matched to a gene: 3. The germline CDR1 and CDR2 sequences are LNHDA and SQIVND (reference sequence). Method: immunoSEQ multiplex PCR; TCRdb's copy keeps in-frame clones and lacks some. The data contain roughly 3,600 clones, 65% to 75% of them singletons. These data originate in a study of early stage breast cancer tumors. Points from the study as a whole: Tumors had about 2.5-fold higher T cell density and higher clonality than adjacent normal breast tissue. In about 90% of the 16 patients, blood comparison separated tumor from normal breast.

Sample: breast tumor tissue. The chain uses TRBV19 and TRBJ1-2, with TRBD1 identical over 7 bases. This clonotype was sampled from a person in their 40s with breast cancer. The CDR3 DNA reads as TGTGCCAGTAGATGGGACAGAAACTATGGCTACACCTTC. Amino acid sequence: CASRWDRNYGYTF.